The 27 T cell receptor beta chains in this list originate from one sample, sequenced in a study of T cells in Graves' hyperthyroidism and ophthalmopathy. Researchers amplified the TCR beta CDR3 regions from RNA transcripts. The study used the HTBI primer set for a first-round RT-PCR of the TCR CDR3. Each CDR3 protein gets one entry after TCRdb re-called the multiplex PCR reads with MiXCR. Of a few hundred thousand distinct CDR3 sequences listed, roughly an eighth were seen once; the top ten hold around 17%. The sequenced sample was blood. The receptors derive from a woman in her late teens or twenties with Graves' hyperthyroidism.

The J gene is TRBJ2-2, the V gene TRBV30; 8 bases align to TRBD2. The CDR3 runs 15 residues. Germline-derived CDR1 and CDR2 are GTSNPN and SVGIG (reference sequence). J lost 6 bases, V lost 5 bases, and 11 bases had no gene match. The CDR3 nucleotides are TGTGCCTGGGTGGGAGCGGACGGGGGGGCCGGGGAGCTGTTTTTT. It codes for CAWVGADGGAGELFF.

The chain employs TRBV19 and TRBJ1-5, with a possible D match to TRBD1 (6 bases). Germline V CDR1 and CDR2: LNHDA, SQIVND (reference sequence). Trimming pared 5 bases from V and 6 bases from J, leaving 14 bases between. This CDR3 comprises 14 residues. CDR3 nucleotide sequence: TGTGCCAGTAGTTGGGGGGCGCGGGGTCAGCCCCAGCATTTT. Protein product: CASSWGARGQPQHF.

J is TRBJ1-4 and V is TRBV19; D is unresolved. The CDR3 is 15 amino acids. Germline CDR1 LNHDA, CDR2 SQIVND (reference sequence). Trimming pared 2 bases from V and 6 bases from J, leaving 13 bases between. The CDR3 nucleotides are TGTGCCAGTAGTATAACCAGGCTCGTGGATGAAAAACTGTTTTTT. Residues: CASSITRLVDEKLFF.

The chain uses TRBV12-3 or TRBV12-4 and TRBJ2-5; 10 bases are a match to TRBD2. The CDR3 has 17 residues. V gave up 4 bases and J gave up 5 bases; unmatched junction bases: 13. In nucleotides, the CDR3 is TGTGCCAGCAGTTGGGAAGTCCCTAGCGGGAGATGGGAGACCCAGTACTTC. Protein: CASSWEVPSGRWETQYF.

This clonotype was observed at least ten times. The CDR3 coding sequence is TGTGCCAGCAGTGCCGGGGGACAGGGGCATGGCAATCAGCCCCAGCATTTT. It is translated as CASSAGGQGHGNQPQHF. The chain has TRBV6-1 and TRBJ1-5; 10 nucleotides match TRBD1. Trimming removed 4 bases from V and 2 bases from J; junction bases left unmatched: 8. Germline assignment: CDR1 MNHNS and CDR2 SASEGT. This CDR3 contains 17 residues.

This clonotype was seen more than once but under ten times. The chain recombines TRBV20-1 with TRBJ2-3; perhaps TRBD1 as D (7 bases). The CDR3 consists of 14 residues. Germline V gives CDR1 DFQATT, CDR2 SNEGSKA (reference sequence). V was cut by 5 bases and J by 2 bases, with 14 bases left in between. In DNA form, the CDR3 reads TGCAGTGCTGGGGGGACAGTAATCACAGATACGCAGTATTTT. Translating it yields CSAGGTVITDTQYF.

The chain employs TRBV6-2 or TRBV6-3 and TRBJ2-5; 7 nucleotides line up with TRBD2. V shed 0 bases and J 4 bases; nucleotides not matched to a gene: 8. Germline CDR1 and CDR2: MNHEY and SVGEGT. This CDR3 region has 16 residues. The CDR3 DNA sequence: TGTGCCAGCAGTTACTCAGGACTAGTAAGGGGAGAGACCCAGTACTTC. Its translation: CASSYSGLVRGETQYF.

This clonotype was found many times. This chain connects TRBV30 to TRBJ1-5; D not certain. Germline V CDR1 and CDR2: GTSNPN, SVGIG (reference sequence). V lost 3 bases and J lost 8, with 20 bases in between. The CDR3 totals 15 residues. CDR3 DNA sequence: TGTGCCTGGAGAGGTACAACCGGGCATATGGAGCCCCAGCATTTT. It is translated as CAWRGTTGHMEPQHF. Full variable domain (outside the CDR3, taken from reference TRBV30 and TRBJ1-5): SQTIHQWPATLVQPVGSPLSLECTVEGTSNPNLYWYRQAAGRGLQLLFYSVGIGQISSEVPQNLSASRPQDRQFILSSKKLLLSDSGFYLCAWRGTTGHMEPQHFGDGTRLSIL.

This clonotype was found a few times. The chain employs TRBV4-1 and TRBJ2-1; weak D call: TRBD2 (6 bases). CDR1 is MGHRA, CDR2 YSYEKL, per germline. V was clipped by 2 bases and J by 0 bases, with 11 bases between them. CDR3 length: 16 amino acids. Written as DNA, the CDR3 is TGCGCCAGCAGCCAAAACCGGGACTTCTCCTACAATGAGCAGTTCTTC. It codes for CASSQNRDFSYNEQFF.

In its sample, this clonotype was seen once. The rearrangement joins TRBV7-9 to TRBJ1-5; D is unclear. Germline CDR1 SEHNR, CDR2 FQNEAQ (reference sequence). With 4 bases removed from V and 7 bases from J, the gap between germline ends came to 20 bases. The CDR3 covers 16 residues. The CDR3 loop is CASSSTLEVSGQPQHF. As DNA, the CDR3 is TGTGCCAGCAGCTCGACTCTGGAGGTTTCGGGGCAGCCCCAGCATTTT.

The sample holds many counts of this clonotype. The DNA of the CDR3 is TGTGCCAGCAGCGACGTTATCGCGAACACCGGGGAGCTGTTTTTT. It encodes CASSDVIANTGELFF. The chain is built from TRBV6-1 and TRBJ2-2, with D uncertain. V dropped 6 bases and J dropped 0 bases, with 11 bases sitting between them. The CDR3 runs to 15 residues. Germline assignment: CDR1 MNHNS and CDR2 SASEGT.

This clonotype was seen a handful of times. This rearrangement joins TRBV6-1 to TRBJ2-2, with 10 bases matching TRBD2. With 3 bases clipped from V and 1 base from J, the junction kept 14 bases outside the gene matches. Per the germline V gene, CDR1 is MNHNS and CDR2 is SASEGT. The CDR3 has 20 amino acids. CDR3: CASSDPLGTSEVKNTGELFF. The CDR3 DNA reads as TGTGCCAGCAGTGACCCCCTAGGGACTAGCGAAGTAAAGAACACCGGGGAGCTGTTTTTT.

In this sample, this clonotype turned up many times. This sequence joins TRBV11-3 and TRBJ2-3, with D unresolved. Germline loops: CDR1 SGHNT, CDR2 YENEEA. V dropped 1 base and J dropped 3 bases, with 8 bases sitting between them. The CDR3 spans 14 residues. The CDR3: CASSLATETDTQYF. Written as DNA, the CDR3 is TGTGCCAGCAGCTTAGCTACTGAAACAGATACGCAGTATTTT.

This clonotype was seen repeatedly, ten times or more. The J gene is TRBJ2-5, the V gene TRBV27, with 12 bases identical to TRBD2. The V gene end was trimmed by 5 bases and the J gene end by 1 base; junction bases not matched to a gene: 2. CDR1 and CDR2 (germline): MNHEY, SMNVEV (reference sequence). The CDR3 has 15 residues. The CDR3 reads CASSLGLAGQETQYF. For the CDR3, the DNA is TGTGCCAGCAGTCTGGGACTAGCGGGCCAAGAGACCCAGTACTTC.

The rearrangement joins TRBV6-1 to TRBJ2-3; no definite D call. V lost 5 bases to trimming and J lost 2 bases, with 5 bases between them. In germline, CDR1 is MNHNS, CDR2 SASEGT. The CDR3 is made up of 12 amino acids. In nucleotides, the CDR3 is TGTGCCAGCAGTAAACTCACAGATACGCAGTATTTT. The encoded protein is CASSKLTDTQYF.

This clonotype was detected a few times. The rearrangement uses TRBV29-1 and TRBJ2-2; D possibly matches TRBD1 or TRBD2 (6 bases each). The germline CDR1 and CDR2 sequences are SQVTM and ANQGSEA. V was clipped by 1 base and J by 2 bases, with 17 bases between them. The CDR3 runs 17 residues. CDR3 region: CSVEGVEGGRNTGELFF. The CDR3, as DNA: TGCAGCGTTGAAGGGGTTGAGGGGGGCAGAAACACCGGGGAGCTGTTTTTT.

Many counts were recorded for this clonotype. V is TRBV5-1 and J is TRBJ2-1, with D perhaps matching TRBD2 (5 bases). The CDR3 contains 16 residues. Between the trimmed V and J ends, which lost 0 bases and 2 bases, there was a span of 12 bases. Germline assignment: CDR1 SGHRS and CDR2 YFSETQ. DNA of the CDR3: TGCGCCAGCAGCTTGGGGGTTCGGGAAACCTACAATGAGCAGTTCTTC. Translated: CASSLGVRETYNEQFF.

This clonotype was detected ten times or more. The chain links TRBV27 to TRBJ2-5, with 8 nucleotides matching TRBD1. Germline values: CDR1 MNHEY, CDR2 SMNVEV (reference sequence). Unmatched junction bases numbered 7, after V lost 3 bases and J lost 7 bases. The CDR3 covers 14 residues. Written as DNA, the CDR3 is TGTGCCAGCAGTTTTTCGGACAGGGTGGGGACCCAGTACTTC. Protein: CASSFSDRVGTQYF.

This rearrangement joins TRBV19 to TRBJ2-7, with 11 bases identical to TRBD1. This CDR3 has 14 residues. From germline, CDR1 is LNHDA and CDR2 SQIVND (reference sequence). Trimming took 2 bases from V and 6 from J; bases not matched to a gene: 3. This CDR3 is CASSIRTGGGEQYF. CDR3 nucleotides: TGTGCCAGTAGTATAAGGACAGGGGGCGGCGAGCAGTACTTC.

This chain joins TRBV4-1 and TRBJ1-5; 7 bases are a match to TRBD1. The V segment lost 1 base and the J segment 7 bases; nucleotides outside the gene matches: 4. Germline assignment: CDR1 MGHRA and CDR2 YSYEKL. The CDR3 has 14 residues. CDR3 bases: TGCGCCAGCAGCCAAGTCGGACAGGCCCAGCCCCAGCATTTT. Its translation is CASSQVGQAQPQHF.

This clonotype has at least ten counts. V gene TRBV30 combines with J gene TRBJ2-7, with 7 bases that match TRBD1. The CDR3 spans 13 residues. The V gene's germline CDR1 is GTSNPN and CDR2 SVGIG (reference sequence). V trimming: 7 bases; J trimming: 2 bases; junction bases outside the gene matches: 8. The CDR3 coding sequence is TGTGCCTTAGGACAGGAGATCACCTACGAGCAGTACTTC. It encodes CALGQEITYEQYF.

This clonotype has just a few counts. V usage is TRBV7-9 and J usage is TRBJ1-5; TRBD1 aligns across 7 bases. Per germline, CDR1 SEHNR and CDR2 FQNEAQ (reference sequence). The CDR3 is 12 residues long. J lost 10 bases, V lost 5 bases, and 5 bases had no gene match. As DNA, the CDR3 is TGTGCCAGCAGCCCAGGGGGGGTACCCCAGCATTTT. Its protein is CASSPGGVPQHF.

In its sample, this clonotype was seen a few times. The J gene is TRBJ1-1, the V gene TRBV20-1; tentatively, D is TRBD1 (5 bases). With 6 bases removed from V and 2 bases from J, the gap between germline ends came to 10 bases. The CDR3 has 12 residues. Germline CDR1 DFQATT, CDR2 SNEGSKA (reference sequence). The CDR3 loop reads CSALTENTEAFF. CDR3 bases: TGCAGTGCCTTGACAGAAAACACTGAAGCTTTCTTT.

The sample holds a few counts of this clonotype. The chain carries TRBV29-1 and TRBJ1-1; a weak D match, TRBD1 (6 bases). The V end was cut by 0 bases, the J end by 7 bases, with 12 bases between. Germline CDR1 and CDR2: SQVTM and ANQGSEA. The CDR3 runs to 13 residues. CDR3 loop: CSVEDWTVHEAFF. The CDR3 coding sequence is TGCAGCGTTGAAGATTGGACAGTTCATGAAGCTTTCTTT.

This clonotype showed up many times. The J gene is TRBJ2-5, the V gene TRBV6-2 or TRBV6-3; TRBD2 matches at 7 bases. With 5 bases clipped from V and 4 bases from J, the junction kept 1 base outside the gene matches. The CDR3 is 12 amino acids. The V gene's germline CDR1 is MNHEY and CDR2 SVGEGT. The CDR3 spells CASSPGGETQYF. For the CDR3, the DNA is TGTGCCAGCAGTCCGGGAGGAGAGACCCAGTACTTC.

This clonotype was counted at least ten times. The rearrangement joins TRBV27 to TRBJ2-7; a possible D gene is TRBD2 (6 bases). The V end was cut by 2 bases, the J end by 7 bases, with 15 bases between. The V gene's germline CDR1 is MNHEY and CDR2 SMNVEV (reference sequence). CDR3 length equals 14 residues. CDR3 loop: CASSLTSLASEQYV. CDR3 sequence (DNA): TGTGCCAGCAGTTTAACTAGCCTAGCAAGTGAGCAGTACGTC.

V usage is TRBV18 and J usage is TRBJ2-2, with D unresolved. The length of the CDR3 is 16 residues. V lost 1 base and J 1 base, leaving 10 bases between the germline ends. Germline V gene data show CDR1 as KGHSH and CDR2 as LQKENI. CDR3 sequence reads: CASSPRSSQNTGELFF. CDR3 DNA: TGTGCCAGCTCACCACGTAGTAGCCAGAACACCGGGGAGCTGTTTTTT.